These 27 T cell receptor beta chains came from one sample sequenced in a study of cytotoxic CD8 clonotypes in ibrutinib-treated CLL. Data came from immunoSEQ multiplex PCR; TCRdb stores just in-frame clones and leaves some out. This sample has approximately 100,000 clones, with approximately 77% found just once. Sequenced material: PBMCs, taken after 24 months of ibrutinib treatment. The receptors shown here come from a human donor with chronic lymphocytic leukemia.

This chain connects TRBV21-1 to TRBJ2-7; TRBD1, the table's D call, was not compared with the DNA. TRBV21-1 is classified as a pseudogene. The CDR3 consists of 13 residues. CDR3 sequence reads: CASSKYRSYEQYF. The CDR3 DNA reads as TGTGCCAGCAGCAAATACAGGTCCTACGAGCAGTACTTC.

As to this clone: A much bigger clone sits one base away, suggesting this may be a read error. The chain has TRBV7-9 and TRBJ2-3; 8 nucleotides align to TRBD1. Germline V lookup: CDR1 SEHNR, CDR2 FQNEAQ (reference sequence). With 5 bases clipped from V and 0 bases from J, the junction kept 4 bases outside the gene matches. The CDR3 sequence is 15 residues long. CDR3 DNA: TGTGCCAGCAGCCTCGGGACAGGTAGCACAGATACGCAGTATTTT. This encodes CASSLGTGSTDTQYF.

The chain links TRBV5-4 to TRBJ1-2; D is possibly TRBD1 (6 bases). Trimming left V 4 bases short and J 6 bases short, with 22 bases between. The CDR3 loop spans 16 amino acids. Germline CDR1 and CDR2: SGHNT and YYREEE (reference sequence). This CDR3 reads CASSAAWGRGWNGYTF. The CDR3 nucleotides read TGTGCCAGCAGCGCGGCCTGGGGGCGAGGTTGGAATGGCTACACCTTC.

The chain joins TRBV28 to TRBJ1-2; D not resolved. Germline assignment: CDR1 MDHEN and CDR2 SYDVKM. Trimming removed 5 bases from V and 2 bases from J, with 18 bases in between. This CDR3 comprises 16 residues. As DNA, the CDR3 is TGTGCCAGCAGTACCCCCATCGGCGGCCCCAACTATGGCTACACCTTC. Translation gives CASSTPIGGPNYGYTF.

The chain has TRBV7-9 and TRBJ2-1; 9 bases are shared with TRBD1. CDR1 is SEHNR and CDR2 is FQNEAQ in the germline V gene (reference sequence). The CDR3 covers 17 residues. V dropped 2 bases and J dropped 6; count of bases not matched to a gene: 11. The CDR3 spells CASSLSTGTGSFNEQFF. Written as DNA, the CDR3 is TGTGCCAGCAGCTTATCGACCGGGACAGGGTCGTTCAATGAGCAGTTCTTC. Full variable domain (rest looked up from reference TRBV7-9 and TRBJ2-1): DTGVSQNPRHKITKRGQNVTFRCDPISEHNRLYWYRQTLGQGPEFLTYFQNEAQLEKSRLLSDRFSAERPKGSFSTLEIQRTEQGDSAMYLCASSLSTGTGSFNEQFFGPGTRLTVL.

The chain is built from TRBV7-7 and TRBJ2-2, with no clear D. CDR1 is SSHAT and CDR2 is FNYEAQ in the germline V gene (reference sequence). V was shortened by 1 base and J by 8 bases, with 8 bases between the two germline ends. This CDR3 is 13 amino acids long. CDR3 in DNA: TGTGCCAGCAGCTTAGGGGTAGCTGGGGAGCTGTTTTTT. Protein: CASSLGVAGELFF.

This clone has more than one count but fewer than ten. This sequence joins TRBV7-3 and TRBJ2-7; 7 bases align to TRBD2. Trimming cost V 0 bases and J 0 bases; bases outside gene matches: 2. Germline V gene sequence: CDR1 SGHTA, CDR2 FQGTGA. The CDR3 is 15 amino acids. The CDR3 is CASSLTGGSSYEQYF. CDR3 DNA sequence: TGTGCCAGCAGCTTAACTGGCGGGAGCTCCTACGAGCAGTACTTC.

The CDR3 sequence is CASSYLQGLPTAEQYF. The CDR3 region has the DNA TGCGCCAGCAGCTACCTTCAGGGGCTCCCCACTGCCGAGCAGTACTTC. V usage is TRBV5-1 and J usage is TRBJ2-7, with D tentatively TRBD1 (6 bases). The germline V gene encodes CDR1 SGHRS and CDR2 YFSETQ. This CDR3 region has 16 residues. V was pared by 3 bases and J by 6 bases, with 22 bases between.

This clone turned up a few times. The CDR3 sequence is CASSHGTGFYEQYF. The CDR3 nucleotides are TGTGCCAGCAGCCACGGGACAGGGTTCTACGAGCAGTACTTC. The chain has TRBV7-9 and TRBJ2-7; 9 bases line up with TRBD1. The length of the CDR3 is 14 residues. The germline gives CDR1 SEHNR, CDR2 FQNEAQ (reference sequence). The V and J ends lost 5 bases and 3 bases, in that order; junction bases with no gene match: 5.

Turning to this clone: A junction boundary mismatches the germline segment, possibly from a read error. The V and J genes are TRBV30 and TRBJ1-1; 7 positions match TRBD1. The CDR3 is 13 residues long. Germline CDR1 reads GTSNPN; CDR2 reads SVGIG (reference sequence). The CDR3 coding sequence is TGTACCTGGAGTGGCCGGGACAGCATCTGGGGGTTCTTT. Encoded protein: CTWSGRDSIWGFF.

V is TRBV9 and J is TRBJ2-1; TRBD2 matches at 7 bases. J was trimmed by 0 bases and V by 6 bases; bases with no gene match: 12. The length of the CDR3 is 17 residues. Looked up from germline, CDR1 is SGDLS and CDR2 is YYNGEE. The DNA of the CDR3 is TGTGCCAGCAACGTCTACCCAGCGGGAAGCTCCTACAATGAGCAGTTCTTC. Residues: CASNVYPAGSSYNEQFF.

The chain recombines TRBV5-4 with TRBJ2-7, with TRBD1 matching 8 bases. From germline, CDR1 is SGHNT and CDR2 YYREEE (reference sequence). The CDR3 is made up of 14 amino acids. Unmatched junction bases numbered 3, after V lost 0 bases and J lost 4 bases. The CDR3 bases are TGTGCCAGCAGCTTGGCCGACAGGGGTTACGAGCAGTACTTC. Its translation is CASSLADRGYEQYF.

This clone was found once. The chain links TRBV10-1 to TRBJ2-1, with D unresolved. V lost 4 bases and J 4 bases, leaving 8 bases between the germline ends. CDR3 length equals 13 residues. Germline V gene data show CDR1 as WNHNN and CDR2 as SYGVQD (reference sequence). CDR3: CASSVARYNEQFF. CDR3 in DNA: TGCGCCAGCAGTGTTGCGAGGTACAATGAGCAGTTCTTC.

This clone occurred once. Mismatch with germline at one junction end may stem from a read error. The chain is built from TRBV15 and TRBJ2-1; the match to TRBD2 covers 7 bases. CDR1 and CDR2 from the germline V gene are LNHNV and YYDKDF (reference sequence). CDR3 size: 13 residues. CDR3 amino acids: CTTSKVGEGRQFF. DNA of the CDR3: TGTACCACCAGCAAAGTAGGGGAGGGGAGACAGTTCTTC.

This clone was observed a handful of times. This chain links TRBV5-1 with TRBJ2-6; D ambiguous. Looked up from germline, CDR1 is SGHRS and CDR2 is YFSETQ. V gave up 0 bases and J gave up 6 bases, with 10 bases separating them. CDR3 length: 15 residues. CDR3: CASSLGGSKANVLTF. CDR3 DNA sequence: TGCGCCAGCAGCTTGGGGGGTTCTAAGGCCAACGTCCTGACTTTC. The full variable domain, rest sourced from reference TRBV5-1 and TRBJ2-6, is KAGVTQTPRYLIKTRGQQVTLSCSPISGHRSVSWYQQTPGQGLQFLFEYFSETQRNKGNFPGRFSGRQFSNSRSEMNVSTLELGDSALYLCASSLGGSKANVLTFGAGSRLTVL.

The V gene is TRBV19, the J gene TRBJ2-1; the D gene could be TRBD1 or TRBD2 (5 bases each). V lost 9 bases to trimming and J lost 6 bases, with 15 bases between them. The germline CDR1 and CDR2 sequences are LNHDA and SQIVND (reference sequence). This CDR3 is built from 13 residues. This CDR3 is CASRDPLVNEQFF. CDR3 coding DNA: TGTGCCAGCCGGGACCCCCTGGTCAATGAGCAGTTCTTC.

This chain uses TRBV19 with TRBJ2-1, with D perhaps being TRBD1 or TRBD2 (5 bases each). Trimming took off 4 bases at V and 12 bases at J, with 13 bases between the two ends. This CDR3 has 12 residues. From germline, CDR1 is LNHDA and CDR2 SQIVND (reference sequence). CDR3 coding DNA: TGTGCCAGTAGTAGGGACGGCTTATCGCAGTTCTTC. It yields the protein CASSRDGLSQFF.

This clone has a single count. This sequence joins TRBV27 and TRBJ2-7; D might be TRBD1 (5 bases). This CDR3 contains 16 residues. V was cut by 3 bases and J by 0 bases, with 15 bases left in between. Germline assignment: CDR1 MNHEY and CDR2 SMNVEV (reference sequence). CDR3 nucleotides: TGTGCCAGCAGTTTCTTGACAGCCTATGGCTCCTACGAGCAGTACTTC. Residues: CASSFLTAYGSYEQYF.

This sequence joins TRBV4-1 and TRBJ2-1, with 8 bases that match TRBD1. The CDR3 extends over 19 amino acids. Germline V lookup: CDR1 MGHRA, CDR2 YSYEKL. Trimming cost V 6 bases and J 0 bases; bases outside gene matches: 16. The CDR3 coding sequence is TGCGCCAGCAGTCCGGACAGGGCCGCCCGCCGAAGCTCCTACAATGAGCAGTTCTTC. Amino acid sequence: CASSPDRAARRSSYNEQFF.

Comments on this clone: At the DNA level, this CDR3 is encoded by other sequences in the same sample as well. The chain is built from TRBV18 and TRBJ1-1; TRBD1 might be the D (5 bases). CDR1 is KGHSH and CDR2 is LQKENI in the germline V gene. The CDR3 runs 14 residues. V was shortened by 0 bases and J by 3 bases, with 8 bases between the two germline ends. The CDR3 DNA reads as TGTGCCAGCTCACCACCGGGCAGGGACACTGAAGCTTTCTTT. It is translated as CASSPPGRDTEAFF.

This chain links TRBV6-6 with TRBJ1-2; TRBD1 aligns across 7 bases. Germline loops: CDR1 MNHNY, CDR2 SVGAGI (reference sequence). The CDR3 totals 14 residues. J was trimmed by 1 base and V by 7 bases; bases with no gene match: 6. This CDR3 reads CASKGTENNYGYTF. The CDR3 DNA reads TGTGCCAGCAAGGGGACAGAAAATAACTATGGCTACACCTTC.

The V call is TRBV5-1, the J call TRBJ1-1, with 10 bases matching TRBD1. The germline CDR1 and CDR2 sequences are SGHRS and YFSETQ. The CDR3 is 16 amino acids. The junction had 4 bases not matched to a gene; V was cut back by 1 base and J by 1 base. This CDR3 is CASSLRQGAGNTEAFF. The CDR3 region has the DNA TGCGCCAGCAGCTTGCGACAGGGGGCTGGGAACACTGAAGCTTTCTTT. The entire variable domain, with the rest obtained from reference TRBV5-1 and TRBJ1-1, is as follows: KAGVTQTPRYLIKTRGQQVTLSCSPISGHRSVSWYQQTPGQGLQFLFEYFSETQRNKGNFPGRFSGRQFSNSRSEMNVSTLELGDSALYLCASSLRQGAGNTEAFFGQGTRLTVV.

About this clone itself: At one of its ends the junction is not consistent with the germline gene, which may arise from a read error. This chain connects TRBV7-9 to TRBJ1-1; no firm D call. The germline V gene has CDR1 SEHNR and CDR2 FQNEAQ (reference sequence). The CDR3 extends over 12 amino acids. The CDR3 reads CASSLERGEAFF. The CDR3 nucleotides read TGTGCCAGCAGTTTAGAACGGGGTGAAGCTTTCTTT.

CDR3 protein: CASSLGRVGLAGGSNTQYF. CDR3 sequence (DNA): TGTGCCAGTAGTCTTGGGCGAGTGGGACTAGCGGGAGGGAGCAATACGCAGTATTTT. V and J are TRBV19 and TRBJ2-3; 16 positions match TRBD2. Germline CDR1 LNHDA, CDR2 SQIVND (reference sequence). The CDR3 has 19 residues. J lost 7 bases, V lost 5 bases, and 15 bases had no gene match.

This chain uses TRBV5-5 with TRBJ1-5; D not certain. The length of the CDR3 is 16 residues. The V gene's germline CDR1 is SGHKS and CDR2 YYEKEE (reference sequence). Trimming left V 2 bases short and J 4 bases short, with 16 bases between. The CDR3 reads CASSLGGVEANQPQHF. In DNA form, the CDR3 reads TGTGCCAGCAGCTTAGGCGGTGTGGAAGCAAATCAGCCCCAGCATTTT.

The chain carries TRBV25-1 and TRBJ2-2; tentative D call: TRBD2 (6 bases). Germline CDR1 is MGHDK and CDR2 is SYGVNS. The CDR3 has 17 amino acids. The germline V and J ends were trimmed by 4 bases and 5 bases, with 20 bases remaining between them. CDR3 protein: CASSGPGDIEKTGELFF. CDR3 bases: TGTGCCAGCAGTGGACCGGGAGACATTGAGAAGACCGGGGAGCTGTTTTTT.

This chain connects TRBV5-1 to TRBJ2-1; D ambiguous. The CDR3 has 15 residues. With 1 base removed from V and 0 bases from J, the gap between germline ends came to 8 bases. The V gene's germline CDR1 is SGHRS and CDR2 YFSETQ. The CDR3 is CASSLMSSSYNEQFF. CDR3 nucleotides: TGCGCCAGCAGCTTGATGTCAAGCTCCTACAATGAGCAGTTCTTC.